Listed below are T cell receptor beta chains from one sample, sequenced in a study of control samples from healthy donors and cancer patients. The protocol was immunoSEQ multiplex PCR, while the TCRdb copy is restricted to in-frame clones and leaves out a portion. The data hold 70,000 to 85,000 clones, with roughly 84% observed a single time. Sequencing used PBMCs. The receptors shown here come from a man aged 55 to 69 with head and neck cancer. Both conserved end residues are part of each CDR3. Each record gives: V gene, D gene, CDR3 protein. The D gene is left open where the match is weak.

TRBV18 | TRBD2 | CASSLQGLAGLNEQFF
TRBV19 | TRBD2 | CASSSPAGGFDEQLF
TRBV12-5 | NA | CASGLGVGNEQFF
TRBV10-3 | TRBD1 | CAISQKGDRVDKKLFF
TRBV11-3 | NA | CASSLRCRNQPQHF
TRBV5-8 | TRBD1 | CASSFGTGGGYYNEQFF
TRBV29-1 | NA | CSASERTGANVLTF
TRBV6-2/TRBV6-3 | NA | CASSYSNYEQYF
TRBV6-5 | NA | CASSSLASPTDTQYF
TRBV2 | NA | CASSPLTLQETQYF
TRBV5-5 | NA | CASSLRQDAYEQYF
TRBV19 | NA | CATRDNFYSPLHF
TRBV29-1 | NA | CSVALRSEQGRIYEQYF
TRBV7-2 | NA | CASSLYGDTQYF
TRBV29-1 | NA | CSAQQGSGANVLTF
TRBV28 | NA | CASSLYGRGSTNEKLFF
TRBV5-4 | NA | CASSLGPSSSTDTQYF
TRBV7-8 | NA | CASSPLQGMNTEAFF
TRBV11-2 | NA | CASSLGVARNTIYF
TRBV5-1 | NA | CASSQQGSVNQPQHF
TRBV6-5 | TRBD2 | CASSPLGTSYEQYF
TRBV2 | NA | CASSPRGYNEQFF
TRBV15 | NA | CATAEAAGPNYGYTF
TRBV27 | NA | CASSFTRGQYTNYGYTF
TRBV19 | NA | CASSGQRTRDTGELFF
TRBV18 | NA | CASSPPGYTGELFF
TRBV28 | NA | CASSSGRWNNQPQHF
TRBV28 | TRBD1 | CASMTGPNYGYTF
TRBV5-1 | NA | CASSQQGSGNTIYF
TRBV24-1 | NA | CATSDLRGVTDTQYF
TRBV11-2 | NA | CASTSRISGNTIYF
TRBV2 | NA | CASSGRGLQPQHF
TRBV5-6 | NA | CASSPQGYTQYF
TRBV5-4 | NA | CASSLGSGTLNTGELFF
TRBV18 | NA | CASSPRTEETQYF
TRBV7-8 | TRBD2 | CASSLRLAGVFHEQYF
TRBV19 | NA | CASSRYPGGNTEAFF
TRBV18 | NA | CASSLYSSGRSPWEQYF
TRBV28 | NA | CASSRTPGQPQHF
TRBV5-8 | NA | CASSPLIRPVGNEQFF
TRBV4-2 | TRBD2 | CASSRWGTSGGNEQFF
TRBV6-5 | NA | CASSYSSRAKEGLFF
TRBV5-1 | NA | CASSPLGANEKLFF
TRBV7-2 | NA | CASSSQGFGEQYF
TRBV7-2 | NA | CASSQLGAGTGELFF
TRBV30 | NA | CAWKVAFYNEQFF
TRBV12-3/TRBV12-4 | NA | CASSPDGTDTQYF
TRBV28 | NA | CASSLGLGRGGYGYTF
TRBV12-3/TRBV12-4 | NA | CASSLSGFEAFF
TRBV27 | NA | CASSPREVWNIQYF
TRBV5-1 | NA | CASTGPYSEQYF
TRBV9 | NA | CASSVEQGGSPLHF
TRBV29-1 | TRBD1 | CSVGTGEGTDTQYF
TRBV2 | NA | CATTQGYNSPLHF
TRBV3-1/TRBV3-2 | NA | CASSQGSPANEQFF